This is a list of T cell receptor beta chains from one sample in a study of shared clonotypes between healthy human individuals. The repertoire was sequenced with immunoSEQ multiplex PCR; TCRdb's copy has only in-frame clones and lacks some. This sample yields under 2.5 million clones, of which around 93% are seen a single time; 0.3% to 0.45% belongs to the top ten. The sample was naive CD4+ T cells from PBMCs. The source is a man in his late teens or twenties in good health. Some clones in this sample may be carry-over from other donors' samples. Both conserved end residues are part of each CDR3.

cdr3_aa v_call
CASTGLAGLQETQYF TRBV5-1
CASSQPQTGGTNEKLFF TRBV5-1
CASSEGTRNQPQHF TRBV2
CASSPGTGETQYF TRBV18
CASSVGPVPRETQYF TRBV9
CASSVGGPGNTIYF TRBV6-1
CASSDVGPTRYF TRBV25-1
CASTLQGPTLGYTF TRBV5-8
CASSPQEDATNNQPQHF TRBV9
CASSQGEAVSYEQYF TRBV4-1
CASSPNLRGRGETQYF TRBV7-2
CASRNEGTEAFF TRBV6-6
CASSQDPAGGAREQYF TRBV4-1